In its sample, the clone carrying this T cell receptor (beta chain) was seen a few times. These data originate in a study of blood T cells in healthy people across ages. Germline-derived CDR1 and CDR2 are MNHEY and SMNVEV (reference sequence). V was clipped by 3 bases and J by 4 bases, with 10 bases between them. The length of the CDR3 is 14 residues. Using a J-beta primer mix together with a sample-barcoded 5' primer, a second PCR was run for about 6 to 12 cycles. TCRdb analysed the 5' RACE reads with MiXCR anew, one entry per CDR3 protein. The table lists around 1,800,000 distinct CDR3 sequences, approximately 39% of them singletons.

Material: blood. The TCR originated in a human donor in good health. V and J are TRBV27 and TRBJ1-5; D is unresolved. CDR3 coding DNA: TGTGCCAGCAGTTTCATATTACCTAATCAGCCCCAGCATTTT. Its protein product is CASSFILPNQPQHF.